This T cell receptor beta chain was captured by sequencing in a study of T cell repertoires in cytomegalovirus infection. On the study more broadly: Selection of CMV epitopes for the study included recently identified HLA-C-restricted and well-studied HLA-B-restricted ones. In public TCR beta signatures, there were indications of both CMV infection and matching HLA type.

TCRdb independently ran MiXCR on the reads; one entry per CDR3 protein. The profile shows about 480,000 distinct CDR3 sequences, about 33% of them singletons. Study results and limitations: Carriers of CMV plus the relevant HLA were identified by cumulative public TCR beta family frequency. CMV-specific TCR beta clonotypes restricted by HLA-C were the ones dominating the ex vivo response.

Between the trimmed V and J ends, which lost 3 bases and 0 bases, there was a span of 9 bases. Germline loops: CDR1 ENHRY, CDR2 SYGVKD. This CDR3 is built from 14 residues. About this clonotype: Its target is unknown.

This material consisted of cultured PBMCs, taken from culture after CMV antigen stimulation. The V call is TRBV10-3, the J call TRBJ2-7; a weak D match, TRBD2 (5 bases). This TCR was sampled from a human donor in good health (CMV status not recorded). Some clones in this sample may be carry-over from other donors' samples. The DNA of the CDR3 is TGTGCCATCAGTGAAGTGGGGAGCTCCTACGAGCAGTACTTC. Translating gives CAISEVGSSYEQYF.